The 10 T cell receptor beta chains below all came from one sample that was sequenced in a study of CD8+ T cells in alopecia areata. Cells pooled from cutaneous lymph nodes were sorted on CD4, CD8alpha, NKG2D, NKG2ACE and other markers. RNA, once extracted, was reverse transcribed into cDNA for use as the sequencing template. Sequenced by immunoSEQ multiplex PCR; TCRdb stores in-frame clones only, minus some. The sample presents around 300,000 clones, none singletons. The specimen sequenced was CD4+ T cells sorted from a lymph node. All receptors come from a C3H/HeJ mouse with alopecia areata. The MHC haplotype of the strain is H2-k.

This clone was seen a few times. The germline and genes are mouse ones. The covered CDR3 bases are TGTGCCAGCACTAGTGCAGAA. Its translation: CASTSAE. Given in full, the CDR3 is CASTSAETLYF. The V and J genes are TRBV13-1 and TRBJ2-3; no reliable D call. The read ends 4 residues before the CDR3 terminus; that terminus is restored from the germline J gene. The CDR3 sequence is 11 residues long. Germline V gene sequence: CDR1 NSHNY, CDR2 SYGAGN. The V gene lost 6 bases and the J gene lost 0 bases, with 2 bases spanning the gap.

To note about this clone: The genes and germline here are from mouse. The sequence runs out 4 residues before the end of the CDR3; the remainder is reconstructed from the germline J gene. The gene calls are TRBV1 and TRBJ1-1, with D possibly being TRBD1 (6 bases). This CDR3 spans 14 amino acids. Germline lookup yields CDR1 NSQYPW and CDR2 LRSPGD (reference sequence). The V and J ends lost 2 bases and 1 base respectively, with 8 bases between them. The CDR3 is CTCSALDRNTEVFF. CDR3 DNA, as far as it was read: TGCACCTGCAGTGCACTGGACAGAAACACA.

The sample holds a few counts of this clone. Gene names are mouse gene names. The read terminates 4 residues before the CDR3 end, so the remaining end is supplied by the germline J gene. The rearrangement links TRBV1 to TRBJ2-1; D remains ambiguous. This CDR3 has 11 residues. Germline V gene lookup returns CDR1 NSQYPW and CDR2 LRSPGD (reference sequence). Partial CDR3 DNA: TGCACCTGCAGTGTACAGGCT. It yields the protein CTCSVQA. The whole CDR3 protein reads CTCSVQAEQFF. The whole variable domain, filled in from reference TRBV1 and TRBJ2-1, reads VTLLEQNPRWRLVPRGQAVNLRCILKNSQYPWMSWYQQDLQKQLQWLFTLRSPGDKEVKSLPGADYLATRVTDTELRLQVANMSQGRTLYCTCSVQAEQFFGPGTRLTVL.

Worth noting for this clone: Mouse gene names and germline throughout. Sequencing ends 4 residues short of the CDR3 end; the germline J gene provides the rest. V usage is TRBV13-1 and J usage is TRBJ2-2; TRBD1 matches 9 bases. Per germline, CDR1 NSHNY and CDR2 SYGAGN. The CDR3 sequence is 14 residues long. Unmatched junction bases numbered 5, after V lost 10 bases and J lost 1 base. CDR3 bases read: TGTGCCTGTCGGGACAGGGAAAACACCGGG. Protein sequence: CACRDRENTG. The whole CDR3 sequence reads CACRDRENTGQLYF.

Details on this clone: Here the gene names and germline are mouse. The read finishes 4 residues shy of the CDR3 end, and the germline J gene is used to complete it. The gene calls are TRBV19 and TRBJ2-5, with 8 bases fitting TRBD1. CDR1 is FNHDT, CDR2 SITEND, per germline (reference sequence). V trimming: 6 bases; J trimming: 2 bases; junction bases outside the gene matches: 5. CDR3 length equals 14 residues. This CDR3 reads CASTDREPQDTQYF. The sequenced CDR3 bases are TGTGCCAGCACGGACAGGGAACCCCAAGAC.

In regard to this clone: The gene names given are mouse names. The read gets to within 4 residues of the CDR3 end, and the germline J gene fills in the rest. The same CDR3 also results from other DNA sequences found in this sample. The chain joins TRBV1 to TRBJ2-7, with a weak D call TRBD2 (6 bases). The CDR3 loop spans 15 amino acids. V was cut by 0 bases and J by 3 bases, with 12 bases left in between. The germline gives CDR1 NSQYPW, CDR2 LRSPGD (reference sequence). The sequenced CDR3 bases are TGCACCTGCAGTGCAGAGGGGCTGGGGAACTAT. Translation: CTCSAEGLGNY. The full CDR3 reads CTCSAEGLGNYEQYF.

Remarks on this clone: The gene names given are mouse names. The read finishes 4 residues shy of the CDR3 end, and the germline J gene is used to complete it. This specimen includes other DNA sequences encoding the same CDR3. The chain is built from TRBV5 and TRBJ1-2, with TRBD1 as a possible D gene (6 bases). CDR1 is LGHNA and CDR2 is YNLKQL in the germline V gene (reference sequence). The germline V and J ends were trimmed by 4 bases and 2 bases, with 8 bases remaining between them. CDR3 length: 13 amino acids. CDR3 bases read: TGTGCCAGCAGCCCTCAGGGGAACTCC. Protein sequence: CASSPQGNS. The entire CDR3 reads CASSPQGNSDYTF.

This clone appeared a few times. Gene labels here are mouse ones. Coverage ceases 4 residues before the CDR3 finishes, and the germline J gene fills in the end. The sample holds other DNA sequences that translate to the same CDR3. The gene calls are TRBV13-1 and TRBJ1-1; a possible D gene is TRBD1 (5 bases). The CDR3 spans 14 residues. Trimming cost V 0 bases and J 0 bases, with 6 bases left between them. Germline values: CDR1 NSHNY, CDR2 SYGAGN. CDR3 bases read: TGTGCCAGCAGTGATGCGGGACAGAACACA. Its protein product is CASSDAGQNT. The full CDR3 reads CASSDAGQNTEVFF.

The sample holds many counts of this clone. The genes and germline here are from mouse. Coverage ceases 4 residues before the CDR3 finishes, and the germline J gene fills in the end. This chain uses TRBV3 with TRBJ2-5; 9 bases agree with TRBD1. Germline V gene sequence: CDR1 SNHLY, CDR2 FYNGKV (reference sequence). CDR3 length: 15 residues. J lost 1 base, V lost 5 bases, and 4 bases had no gene match. CDR3 sequence reads: CASSTQGADQDTQYF. The part of the CDR3 DNA that was read is TGTGCCAGCAGCACACAGGGGGCGGACCAAGAC.

This clone was counted a few times. Gene names denote mouse genes. The read ends 4 residues shy of where the CDR3 ends; the end is completed using the germline J gene. The J gene is TRBJ2-2, the V gene TRBV13-2, with a weak D call TRBD2 (6 bases). Germline V lookup: CDR1 NNHNN, CDR2 SYGAGS (reference sequence). This CDR3 region has 15 residues. The V end was cut by 0 bases, the J end by 2 bases, with 8 bases between. CDR3 loop: CASGDVGVNTGQLYF. The DNA read from the CDR3 is TGTGCCAGCGGTGATGTGGGGGTGAACACCGGG.